This T cell receptor (beta chain) stems from a study of T cell responses to AZD1222 COVID-19 vaccine. As for the study in general: Both about-4-week and about-12-week second-dose recipients were combined.

Trimming cost V 5 bases and J 4 bases, with 25 bases left between them. CDR1 SGHRS and CDR2 YFSETQ come from the germline V gene. There are 18 residues in the CDR3. Libraries were prepared by immunoSEQ multiplex PCR; TCRdb keeps only in-frame clonotypes and omits some of them. The data show roughly 120,000 clones, with more than 70% seen just once and approximately 5.4% held by the top ten. Study observations and caveats: Distributed over spike, vaccine-associated CD4 TCRs predominated at 160-218 and 743-854. Of spike-specific TCRs, nearly half reportedly target regions left unmutated in variants. Repertoires in all cases were sampled only once the peak T cell response had passed.

In this sample, this clone turned up once. The antigen is undetermined. The sample here was peripheral blood, taken on day 0 of AZD1222 vaccination. The V gene is TRBV5-1, the J gene TRBJ2-1; possible D gene TRBD1, 7 bases. This clonotype was obtained from an adult in good health. For the CDR3, the DNA is TGCGCCAGCAGGACCCCGTTGGGCAGGGGGGAGGATTACAATGAGCAGTTCTTC. This gives the protein CASRTPLGRGEDYNEQFF.